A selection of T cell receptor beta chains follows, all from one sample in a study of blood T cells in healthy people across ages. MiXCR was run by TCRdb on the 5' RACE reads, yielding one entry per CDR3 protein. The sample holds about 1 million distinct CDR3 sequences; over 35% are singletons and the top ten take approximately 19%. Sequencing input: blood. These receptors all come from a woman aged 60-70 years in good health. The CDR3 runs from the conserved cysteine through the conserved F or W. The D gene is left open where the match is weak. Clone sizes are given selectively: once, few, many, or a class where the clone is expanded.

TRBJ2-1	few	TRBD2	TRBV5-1	CASGQLGGSNEQFF	TGCGCCAGCGGGCAGCTGGGGGGGTCCAATGAGCAGTTCTTC
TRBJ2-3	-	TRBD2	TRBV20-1	CSARNLGSGSGDTQYF	TGCAGTGCTAGAAACCTGGGTAGCGGGAGTGGGGATACGCAGTATTTT
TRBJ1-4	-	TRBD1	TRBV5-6	CASSLGQGTEKLFF	TGTGCCAGCAGCTTGGGACAGGGGACTGAAAAACTGTTTTTT
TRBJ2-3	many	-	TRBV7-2	CASSLDGGSTDTQYF	TGTGCCAGCAGCTTAGATGGCGGGAGCACAGATACGCAGTATTTT
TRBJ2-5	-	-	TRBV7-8	CASSQPREHSQETQYF	TGTGCCAGCAGCCAACCCCGGGAGCACTCCCAAGAGACCCAGTACTTC
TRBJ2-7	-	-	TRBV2	CASSEIGGATYEQYF	TGTGCCAGCAGTGAAATAGGGGGGGCCACCTACGAGCAGTACTTC
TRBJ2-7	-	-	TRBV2	CASSERSSYNEQYF	TGTGCCAGCAGTGAAAGGAGCTCCTACAATGAGCAGTACTTC
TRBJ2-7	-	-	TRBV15	CATSRDPLGGRVFEQYF	TGTGCCACCAGCAGAGACCCCCTGGGGGGAAGGGTCTTCGAGCAGTACTTC
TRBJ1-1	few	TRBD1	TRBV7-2	CASSFDRGATEAFF	TGTGCCAGCAGCTTCGACAGGGGTGCTACTGAAGCTTTCTTT
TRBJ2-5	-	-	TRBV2	CASSDSEHEQYF	TGTGCCAGCAGTGATAGTGAGCATGAGCAGTACTTC
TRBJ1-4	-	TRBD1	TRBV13	CASSRAGTGDEKLFF	TGTGCCAGCAGCCGAGCCGGGACAGGGGACGAAAAACTGTTTTTT
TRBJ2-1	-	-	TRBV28	CLSRSSYNEQFF	TGCCTTAGCCGAAGCTCCTACAATGAGCAGTTCTTC
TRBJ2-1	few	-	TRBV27	CASSQTRGGALRFF	TGTGCCAGCAGCCAGACGCGTGGCGGCGCTCTGAGGTTCTTC
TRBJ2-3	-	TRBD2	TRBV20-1	CSAGGGGGSTDTQYF	TGCAGTGCTGGGGGCGGGGGGGGCAGCACAGATACGCAGTATTTT
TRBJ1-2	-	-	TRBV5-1	CASSNPGEPYGYTF	TGCGCCAGCAGCAACCCAGGGGAGCCCTATGGCTACACCTTC
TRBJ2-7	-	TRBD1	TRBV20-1	CSARTGAAYEQYF	TGCAGTGCTCGGACAGGGGCGGCCTACGAGCAGTACTTC
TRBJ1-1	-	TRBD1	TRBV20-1	CSASDPGRGRNTEAFF	TGCAGTGCCTCGGATCCGGGGAGGGGGCGAAACACTGAAGCTTTCTTT
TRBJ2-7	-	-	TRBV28	CASSPPRMNNEQYF	TGTGCCAGCAGTCCCCCCCGTATGAACAATGAGCAGTACTTC
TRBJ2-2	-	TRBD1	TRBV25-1	CASSDRKTGVNAGELFF	TGTGCCAGCAGTGACCGGAAAACAGGGGTGAACGCCGGGGAGCTGTTTTTT
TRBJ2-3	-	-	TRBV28	CASSPGQISTDTQYF	TGTGCCAGCAGCCCTGGACAGATTAGCACAGATACGCAGTATTTT
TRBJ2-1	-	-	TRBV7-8	CASSLEAETQFF	TGTGCCAGCAGCTTAGAGGCGGAGACCCAGTTCTTC
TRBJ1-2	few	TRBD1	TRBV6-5	CASRPGTGGYGYTF	TGTGCCAGCAGACCAGGGACAGGTGGATATGGCTACACCTTC
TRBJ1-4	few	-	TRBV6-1	CASSAPGGLSNEKLFF	TGTGCCAGCAGTGCCCCCGGGGGACTAAGTAATGAAAAACTGTTTTTT
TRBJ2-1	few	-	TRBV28	CASTGDRTSYNEQFF	TGTGCCAGCACCGGGGACCGTACCTCCTACAATGAGCAGTTCTTC
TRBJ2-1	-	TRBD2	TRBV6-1	CASLTYSSGRWGQFF	TGTGCCAGCCTAACTTATTCTAGCGGGAGATGGGGGCAGTTCTTC
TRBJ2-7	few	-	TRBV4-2	CASSPSPGDTSYEQYF	TGTGCCAGCAGTCCAAGCCCCGGGGACACCTCCTACGAGCAGTACTTC
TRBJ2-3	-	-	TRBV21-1	CASTSGAGSTDTQYF	TGTGCCAGCACTTCCGGGGCGGGATCCACAGATACGCAGTATTTT
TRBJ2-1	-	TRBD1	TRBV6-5	CASSHTGQFYNEQFF	TGTGCCAGCAGTCACACGGGACAGTTCTACAATGAGCAGTTCTTC
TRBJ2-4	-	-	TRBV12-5	CASGLVGRNIQYF	TGTGCTAGTGGTTTGGTAGGCAGGAACATTCAGTACTTC
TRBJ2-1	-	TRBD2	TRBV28	CASSPRGTSGEGEQFF	TGTGCCAGCAGTCCCCGCGGGACTAGCGGCGAAGGGGAGCAGTTCTTC
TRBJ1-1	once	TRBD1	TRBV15	CATRLAGGQNTEAFF	TGTGCCACCAGGCTCGCAGGGGGTCAGAACACTGAAGCTTTCTTT
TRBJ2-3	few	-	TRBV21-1	CASSKALRPFADTQYF	TGTGCCAGCAGCAAAGCGCTTAGACCGTTCGCAGATACGCAGTATTTT
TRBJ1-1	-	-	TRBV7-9	CASSLAGGASAEAFF	TGTGCCAGCAGCTTAGCAGGGGGGGCCAGCGCTGAAGCTTTCTTT
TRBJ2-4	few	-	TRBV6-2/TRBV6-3	CASSPPISGWGPKNIQYF	TGTGCCAGCAGTCCCCCTATTAGCGGGTGGGGGCCCAAAAACATTCAGTACTTC
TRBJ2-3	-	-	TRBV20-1	CSASDSEQTDTQYF	TGCAGTGCTAGTGACAGCGAACAAACAGATACGCAGTATTTT
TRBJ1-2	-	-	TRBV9	CASSPSGFANYGYTF	TGTGCCAGCAGCCCCTCAGGGTTTGCCAACTATGGCTACACCTTC
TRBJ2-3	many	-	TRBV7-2	CASSLAGRNTDTQYF	TGTGCCAGCAGCTTAGCGGGGCGCAACACAGATACGCAGTATTTT
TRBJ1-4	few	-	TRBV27	CASSRTAATNEKLFF	TGTGCCAGCAGTCGGACGGCTGCAACTAATGAAAAACTGTTTTTT
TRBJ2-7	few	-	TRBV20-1	CSAGDPGRPYEQYF	TGCAGTGCAGGTGATCCGGGACGACCCTACGAGCAGTACTTC
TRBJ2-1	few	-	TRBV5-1	CASSFNSGEYNEQFF	TGCGCCAGCAGCTTTAATAGCGGAGAATACAATGAGCAGTTCTTC
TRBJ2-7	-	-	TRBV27	CASSLNPVAYEQYF	TGTGCCAGCAGTTTAAACCCGGTTGCCTACGAGCAGTACTTC
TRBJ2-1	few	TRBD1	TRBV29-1	CSVEDWALDRGHNEQFF	TGCAGCGTTGAAGATTGGGCCTTGGACAGGGGCCACAATGAGCAGTTCTTC
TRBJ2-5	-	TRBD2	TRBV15	CATSRDRGLAGNQETQYF	TGTGCCACCAGCAGAGACCGAGGACTAGCGGGAAACCAAGAGACCCAGTACTTC
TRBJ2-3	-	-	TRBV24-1	CATSDPGVTSTDTQYF	TGTGCCACCAGTGATCCCGGGGTGACCAGCACAGATACGCAGTATTTT
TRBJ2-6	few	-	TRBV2	CASSERQTGANVLTF	TGTGCCAGCAGTGAAAGACAGACTGGGGCCAACGTCCTGACTTTC
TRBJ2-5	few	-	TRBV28	CASSFQRAGKDRETQYF	TGTGCCAGCAGTTTTCAAAGAGCAGGGAAAGATCGGGAGACCCAGTACTTC
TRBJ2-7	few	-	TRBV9	CASSVAIGWYEQYF	TGTGCCAGCAGCGTAGCTATAGGGTGGTACGAGCAGTACTTC
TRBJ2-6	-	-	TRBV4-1	CASSREEGANVLTF	TGCGCCAGCAGCCGGGAGGAGGGGGCCAACGTCCTGACTTTC
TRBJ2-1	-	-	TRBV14	CASSQGQGEQFF	TGTGCCAGCAGCCAGGGGCAGGGTGAGCAGTTCTTC
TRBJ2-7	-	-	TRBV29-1	CSVTEAYEQYF	TGCAGCGTGACGGAGGCCTACGAGCAGTACTTC
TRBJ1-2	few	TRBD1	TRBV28	CASIDVGQGRYGYTF	TGTGCCAGCATCGACGTGGGACAGGGGAGGTATGGCTACACCTTC
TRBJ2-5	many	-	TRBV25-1	CASSEHTHSRETQYF	TGTGCCAGCAGTGAACACACACACTCGCGAGAGACCCAGTACTTC
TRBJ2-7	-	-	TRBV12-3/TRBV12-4	CASRAQGGPYEQYF	TGTGCCAGCAGAGCCCAGGGGGGCCCCTACGAGCAGTACTTC
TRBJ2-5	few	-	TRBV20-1	CSARERWPEETQYF	TGCAGTGCTAGAGAGCGTTGGCCGGAGGAGACCCAGTACTTC
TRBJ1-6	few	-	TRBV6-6	CASSYSRGHNSPLHF	TGTGCCAGCAGTTACTCGAGGGGACATAATTCACCCCTCCACTTT
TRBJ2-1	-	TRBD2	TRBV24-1	CATSEGILAGVDNEQFF	TGTGCCACCAGTGAAGGCATACTAGCGGGAGTGGACAATGAGCAGTTCTTC